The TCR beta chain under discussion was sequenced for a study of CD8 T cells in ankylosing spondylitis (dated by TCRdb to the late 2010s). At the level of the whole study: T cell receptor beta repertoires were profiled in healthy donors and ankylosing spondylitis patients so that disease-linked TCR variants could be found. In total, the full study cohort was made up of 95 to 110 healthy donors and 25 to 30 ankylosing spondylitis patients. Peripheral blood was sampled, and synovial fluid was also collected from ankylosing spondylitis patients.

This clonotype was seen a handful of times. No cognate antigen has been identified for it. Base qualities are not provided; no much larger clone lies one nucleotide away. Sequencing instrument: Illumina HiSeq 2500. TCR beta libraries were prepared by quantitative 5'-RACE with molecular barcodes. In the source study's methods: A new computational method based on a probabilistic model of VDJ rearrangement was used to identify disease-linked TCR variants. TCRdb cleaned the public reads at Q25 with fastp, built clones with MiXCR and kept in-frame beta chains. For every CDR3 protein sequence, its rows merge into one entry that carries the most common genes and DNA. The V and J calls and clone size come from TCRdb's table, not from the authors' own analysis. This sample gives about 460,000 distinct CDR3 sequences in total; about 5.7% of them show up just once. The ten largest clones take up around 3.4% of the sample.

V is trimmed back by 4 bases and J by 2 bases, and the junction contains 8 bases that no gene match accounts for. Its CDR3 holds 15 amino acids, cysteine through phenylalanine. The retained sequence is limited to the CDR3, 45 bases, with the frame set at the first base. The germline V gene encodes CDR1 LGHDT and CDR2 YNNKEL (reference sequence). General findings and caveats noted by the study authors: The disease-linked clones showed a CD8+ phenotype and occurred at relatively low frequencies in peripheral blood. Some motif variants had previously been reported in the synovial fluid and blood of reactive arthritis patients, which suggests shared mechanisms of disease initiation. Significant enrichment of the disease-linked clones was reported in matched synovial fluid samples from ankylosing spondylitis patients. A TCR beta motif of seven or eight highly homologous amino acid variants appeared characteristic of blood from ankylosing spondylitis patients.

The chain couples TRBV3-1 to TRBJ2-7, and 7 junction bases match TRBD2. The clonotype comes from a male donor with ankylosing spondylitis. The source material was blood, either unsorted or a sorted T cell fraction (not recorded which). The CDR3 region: CASSPSERGAYEQYF. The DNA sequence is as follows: TGTGCCAGCAGCCCATCCGAACGGGGGGCCTACGAGCAGTACTTC.